Below, 32 T cell receptor beta chains from the same sample are listed, as sequenced in a study of metastatic and nonmetastatic thyroid tumors. TCRdb ran MiXCR on the PCR reads. Counted here are approximately 17,000 clones, 26% occurring once; the ten biggest clones make up roughly 23%. Not a single patient had been given any form of treatment at any point before undergoing thyroid surgery. Sample: tumor tissue. The receptor set was obtained from a female donor with papillary thyroid cancer or a benign thyroid nodule (not recorded which). Some clones in this sample may be carry-over from other donors' samples.

For this clone: Mismatch with germline at one junction end may stem from a read error. This chain joins TRBV5-4 and TRBJ2-7, with TRBD2 identical over 12 bases. The CDR3 runs to 14 residues. In germline, CDR1 is SGHNT, CDR2 YYREEE (reference sequence). In DNA form, the CDR3 reads TGCGCCAGCAGCTTGGGAACTAGCGGGGGGTGGCAGTACTTC. The encoded protein is CASSLGTSGGWQYF.

This clone has more than one count but fewer than ten. The germline gene is not matched at one end of the junction; a read error may be the cause. V usage is TRBV12-3 or TRBV12-4 and J usage is TRBJ2-7; D may be TRBD2 (6 bases). CDR3 size: 15 residues. The CDR3 DNA follows: TGTGTCAGCGGGTGGCCACTTTCCAACCTCGGCGAGCAGTACTTC. It specifies CVSGWPLSNLGEQYF.

The rearrangement joins TRBV4-1 to TRBJ2-3; 7 positions match TRBD1. This CDR3 has 16 residues. Unmatched junction bases numbered 12, after V lost 3 bases and J lost 6 bases. Germline V CDR1 and CDR2: MGHRA, YSYEKL. The CDR3 region has the DNA TGCGCCAGCAGCCACTTTGGACAGGCGGATCGGGATACGCAGTATTTT. Its protein is CASSHFGQADRDTQYF.

Relative to its sample, this clone is medium-sized. The chain employs TRBV11-2 and TRBJ2-6; no reliable D call. Germline V gene lookup returns CDR1 SGHAT and CDR2 FQNNGV. V lost 5 bases, J lost 0 bases, and 8 bases lay in between. The CDR3 is 15 amino acids. CDR3 residues: CASSESLSGANVLTF. CDR3 bases: TGTGCCAGCAGCGAAAGCCTCTCTGGGGCCAACGTCCTGACTTTC.

The chain couples TRBV20-1 to TRBJ2-7; TRBD1 matches at 10 bases. This CDR3 is 15 amino acids long. Germline CDR1 reads DFQATT; CDR2 reads SNEGSKA (reference sequence). The V gene end was trimmed by 0 bases and the J gene end by 3 bases; junction bases not matched to a gene: 5. The CDR3 sequence is CSARDGQGVDYEQYF. The CDR3 DNA is TGCAGTGCTAGAGATGGACAGGGGGTCGACTACGAGCAGTACTTC.

By share, this clone counts as medium-sized (0.01 to 0.1%). The chain couples TRBV12-3 or TRBV12-4 to TRBJ2-3; tentatively, D is TRBD2 (6 bases). The V end was cut by 2 bases, the J end by 5 bases, with 11 bases between. The CDR3 contains 14 residues. The CDR3 nucleotides read TGTGCCAGCAGTTTATTTACGGGAGAAGATACGCAGTATTTT. Translating it yields CASSLFTGEDTQYF.

Relative to its sample, this clone is medium-sized. CDR3 sequence reads: CASSFAPNTEAFF. DNA of the CDR3: TGTGCCAGCAGCTTCGCACCGAACACTGAAGCTTTCTTT. The gene calls are TRBV7-3 and TRBJ1-1, with D hard to call. V dropped 3 bases and J dropped 1 base, with 6 bases sitting between them. This CDR3 spans 13 amino acids. In germline, CDR1 is SGHTA, CDR2 FQGTGA.

The chain employs TRBV6-9 and TRBJ2-5; maybe TRBD1 (5 bases). Germline V gene lookup returns CDR1 MNHGY and CDR2 SVAAGI. The CDR3 consists of 12 residues. V dropped 1 base and J dropped 10 bases, with 10 bases sitting between them. In nucleotides, the CDR3 is TGTGCCAGCAGTTATTTGGGGCGGCTCCAGTACTTC. Its translation: CASSYLGRLQYF.

This clone was observed a single time. V and J are TRBV5-8 and TRBJ2-7, with D perhaps TRBD1 (5 bases). Germline V gives CDR1 SGHTS, CDR2 YDEGEE. The CDR3 has 12 amino acids. Trimming removed 4 bases from V and 6 bases from J, with 11 bases in between. Here the CDR3 DNA reads TGTGCCAGCAGCAGCAGGGTATCCGAGCAGTACTTC. This codes for CASSSRVSEQYF.

A few counts support this clone. The chain is built from TRBV6-2 or TRBV6-3 and TRBJ1-1, with 7 bases aligning to TRBD1. J was trimmed by 0 bases and V by 5 bases; bases with no gene match: 15. The germline V gene encodes CDR1 MNHEY and CDR2 SVGEGT. CDR3 size: 18 residues. CDR3 region: CASSPPPGGGRLNTEAFF. Here the CDR3 DNA reads TGTGCCAGCAGTCCTCCCCCAGGGGGGGGAAGGTTGAACACTGAAGCTTTCTTT.

This rearrangement joins TRBV4-1 to TRBJ1-3; no reliable D call. This CDR3 has 17 residues. Germline V CDR1 and CDR2: MGHRA, YSYEKL. Trimming took off 4 bases at V and 4 bases at J, with 20 bases between the two ends. The CDR3 sequence: CASSPITRAGTGNTIYF. Written as DNA, the CDR3 is TGCGCCAGCAGCCCCATAACACGGGCTGGAACCGGAAACACCATATATTTT.

This clone occurred many times. V is TRBV20-1 and J is TRBJ1-5; D is uncertain. The CDR3 totals 13 residues. The germline V gene has CDR1 DFQATT and CDR2 SNEGSKA (reference sequence). Trimming removed 0 bases from V and 6 bases from J, with 9 bases in between. CDR3 in DNA: TGCAGTGCTAGAGATCGCGGGAGTCAGCCCCAGCATTTT. Protein sequence: CSARDRGSQPQHF.

By share, this clone counts as medium-sized (0.01 to 0.1%). The chain has TRBV19 and TRBJ1-5, with a possible D match to TRBD1 (6 bases). The V gene's germline CDR1 is LNHDA and CDR2 SQIVND (reference sequence). The germline V and J ends were trimmed by 6 bases and 7 bases, with 16 bases remaining between them. The length of the CDR3 is 14 residues. The CDR3 DNA is TGTGCCAGTAGACCCCAGGGGATCGGACAGCCCCAGCATTTT. Translated: CASRPQGIGQPQHF.

This clone was observed a few times. V and J are TRBV2 and TRBJ2-7; TRBD1 might be the D (6 bases). Germline V gene lookup returns CDR1 SNHLY and CDR2 FYNNEI. Trimming removed 6 bases at V and 3 bases at J, with 15 bases between. The CDR3 is 14 amino acids. The CDR3: CASSLQGGFYEQYF. The CDR3 DNA sequence: TGTGCCAGCAGCCTACAGGGTGGATTCTACGAGCAGTACTTC.

This clone appeared a single time. V gene TRBV11-3 combines with J gene TRBJ2-7; D assignment may be TRBD1 or TRBD2 (6 bases each). This CDR3 region has 15 residues. Per germline, CDR1 SGHNT and CDR2 YENEEA. V shed 1 base and J shed 13 bases, with 23 bases lying between them. The CDR3 sequence is CASSLGRGPTYDQYF. CDR3 sequence (DNA): TGTGCCAGCAGCTTAGGCCGGGGGCCCACCTACGATCAATACTTC.

This clone was seen at least ten times. The chain recombines TRBV6-1 with TRBJ2-1; D is perhaps TRBD2 (5 bases). From germline, CDR1 is MNHNS and CDR2 SASEGT. The CDR3 is 14 amino acids. Trimming removed 6 bases from V and 0 bases from J, with 9 bases in between. The CDR3 sequence is CASSQAGSYNEQFF. The CDR3 bases are TGTGCCAGCAGCCAGGCGGGCTCCTACAATGAGCAGTTCTTC.

This clone was observed a few times. The gene calls are TRBV7-6 and TRBJ2-1; the match to TRBD2 covers 8 bases. The V gene's germline CDR1 is SGHVS and CDR2 FNYEAQ. The CDR3 spans 17 residues. Unmatched junction bases numbered 9, after V lost 2 bases and J lost 3 bases. CDR3 loop: CASSLPSAGGFYNEQFF. The CDR3 coding sequence is TGTGCCAGCAGCTTACCCTCTGCGGGGGGCTTCTACAATGAGCAGTTCTTC.

This clone is labeled as medium-sized. The sample carries other DNA sequences with the same CDR3. The chain combines TRBV12-3 or TRBV12-4 with TRBJ1-2, with TRBD1 matching over 7 bases. Trimming at V came to 9 bases and at J to 6 bases, leaving 10 bases not matched to a gene. The length of the CDR3 is 13 residues. CDR3 coding DNA: TGTGCCAGTGTTAAGCAGGGGGTTGATGGCTACACCTTC. This encodes CASVKQGVDGYTF.

V usage is TRBV4-2 and J usage is TRBJ2-7; D remains ambiguous. This CDR3 contains 15 residues. The germline gives CDR1 LGHNA, CDR2 YNFKEQ. Trimming removed 7 bases at V and 2 bases at J, with 18 bases between. The CDR3 nucleotides read TGTGCCAGCAAGTCCGCGTCATCAGCGACCTACGAGCAGTACTTC. It encodes CASKSASSATYEQYF.

This clone has at least ten counts. The rearrangement links TRBV15 to TRBJ2-1, with 9 nucleotides matching TRBD1. The CDR3 is made up of 13 amino acids. The trim removed 3 bases at V and 10 bases at J, leaving 4 bases unmatched. Germline lookup yields CDR1 LNHNV and CDR2 YYDKDF (reference sequence). In DNA, the CDR3 is TGTGCCACCAGCAGGGACAGGGGAGGCGAGCAGTTCTTC. It is translated as CATSRDRGGEQFF.

By frequency in the sample, this clone is medium-sized. The V call is TRBV6-1, the J call TRBJ2-7; 8 nucleotides align to TRBD2. V lost 8 bases to trimming and J lost 5 bases; unmatched junction nucleotides: 11. This CDR3 comprises 14 residues. CDR1 is MNHNS and CDR2 is SASEGT in the germline V gene. This CDR3 is CASAPSGWGNEQYF. CDR3 sequence (DNA): TGTGCCAGCGCTCCTAGCGGGTGGGGAAACGAGCAGTACTTC.

This clone appeared many times. Additional DNA sequences in this sample encode the identical CDR3. The chain is built from TRBV6-1 and TRBJ1-2; D unresolved. The length of the CDR3 is 13 residues. Trimming took off 6 bases at V and 0 bases at J, with 8 bases between the two ends. Germline lookup yields CDR1 MNHNS and CDR2 SASEGT. This CDR3 reads CASSPGPNYGYTF. For the CDR3, the DNA is TGTGCCAGCAGCCCCGGACCTAACTATGGCTACACCTTC.

This clone counts as medium-sized. The chain employs TRBV6-2 or TRBV6-3 and TRBJ2-5; TRBD1 aligns across 7 bases. J was trimmed by 2 bases and V by 2 bases; bases with no gene match: 5. The CDR3 spans 15 residues. CDR1 is MNHEY and CDR2 is SVGEGT in the germline V gene. The DNA for the CDR3 is TGTGCCAGCAGTTACGACCCGGACAGGCAAGAGACCCAGTACTTC. Its translation is CASSYDPDRQETQYF.

This sequence joins TRBV19 and TRBJ1-5; the D gene is possibly TRBD1 (5 bases). Germline CDR1 reads LNHDA; CDR2 reads SQIVND (reference sequence). This CDR3 is built from 16 residues. V was cut by 7 bases and J by 1 base, with 17 bases left in between. The CDR3 region is CASNFGQGDSNQPQHF. CDR3 nucleotides: TGTGCCAGTAACTTCGGACAAGGGGACAGCAATCAGCCCCAGCATTTT. The full variable domain, its missing parts supplied by reference TRBV19 and TRBJ1-5, is DGGITQSPKYLFRKEGQNVTLSCEQNLNHDAMYWYRQDPGQGLRLIYYSQIVNDFQKGDIAEGYSVSREKKESFPLTVTSAQKNPTAFYLCASNFGQGDSNQPQHFGDGTRLSIL.

This clone was seen at least ten times. The chain joins TRBV9 to TRBJ2-1, with D hard to call. The CDR3 loop spans 11 amino acids. The V gene lost 4 bases and the J gene lost 9 bases, with 8 bases spanning the gap. Germline values: CDR1 SGDLS, CDR2 YYNGEE. In DNA form, the CDR3 reads TGTGCCAGCAGCTCCCGAGGTGAGCAGTTCTTC. As protein: CASSSRGEQFF.

V is TRBV6-1 and J is TRBJ2-7; tentatively, D is TRBD2 (6 bases). V lost 0 bases and J lost 11, with 8 bases in between. CDR1 and CDR2 (germline): MNHNS, SASEGT. The CDR3 runs 11 residues. Here the CDR3 DNA reads TGTGCCAGCAGTGAAGCCTGGGGGGAGTACTTC. Its protein product is CASSEAWGEYF.

This clone has at least ten counts. The chain links TRBV3-1 to TRBJ1-4, with TRBD1 as a possible D gene (5 bases). V dropped 0 bases and J dropped 8 bases, with 13 bases sitting between them. There are 15 residues in the CDR3. Per the germline V gene, CDR1 is LGHDT and CDR2 is YNNKEL (reference sequence). In DNA form, the CDR3 reads TGTGCCAGCAGCCAAGATGCGGCAGGGTTCGAAAAACTGTTTTTT. As protein: CASSQDAAGFEKLFF.

This clone was detected many times. This chain connects TRBV27 to TRBJ2-1; the D gene is possibly TRBD2 (6 bases). This CDR3 comprises 14 residues. Trimming pared 7 bases from V and 9 bases from J, leaving 19 bases between. In germline, CDR1 is MNHEY, CDR2 SMNVEV (reference sequence). The CDR3 protein is CASTPTLAGSEQFF. CDR3 coding DNA: TGTGCCAGCACCCCCACCCTGGCGGGAAGTGAGCAGTTCTTC.

This clone was detected a few times. The chain employs TRBV15 and TRBJ2-7; the D gene is possibly TRBD2 (6 bases). Trimming took 0 bases from V and 0 from J, leaving 9 bases between them. Germline-derived CDR1 and CDR2 are LNHNV and YYDKDF (reference sequence). CDR3 size: 15 residues. The CDR3 DNA follows: TGTGCCACCAGCAGAGATGGGGGGAGCTCCTACGAGCAGTACTTC. As protein: CATSRDGGSSYEQYF. Using reference TRBV15 and TRBJ2-7 for the parts outside the CDR3, the full variable domain is DAMVIQNPRYQVTQFGKPVTLSCSQTLNHNVMYWYQQKSSQAPKLLFHYYDKDFNNEADTPDNFQSRRPNTSFCFLDIRSPGLGDTAMYLCATSRDGGSSYEQYFGPGTRLTVT.

This chain links TRBV12-3 or TRBV12-4 with TRBJ2-7, with D unresolved. This CDR3 contains 13 residues. The ends were cut back, 3 bases at V and 6 bases at J, with 12 bases in the middle. The CDR3 protein is CASSFWKGAEQYF. The CDR3 DNA sequence: TGTGCCAGCAGTTTTTGGAAGGGTGCCGAGCAGTACTTC.

On this clone itself: One end of the junction fails to match germline, which may point to a read error. V and J are TRBV12-3 or TRBV12-4 and TRBJ2-1; the match to TRBD2 covers 11 bases. The CDR3 runs to 17 residues. As DNA, the CDR3 is TGCGCCAGCAGTTCCAAAACTAGCGGGAGCGAGGGTCATGAGCAGTTCTTC. Protein product: CASSSKTSGSEGHEQFF.

This clone occurred many times. This specimen includes other DNA sequences encoding the same CDR3. The chain joins TRBV29-1 to TRBJ1-5, with 9 bases identical to TRBD1. Germline V lookup: CDR1 SQVTM, CDR2 ANQGSEA. V shed 8 bases, J shed 9 bases, and the junction held 8 bases outside the gene matches. The CDR3 is made up of 12 amino acids. This CDR3 is CSTLTGGGPQHF. The CDR3 nucleotides read TGCAGCACCCTGACAGGGGGGGGGCCCCAGCATTTT.